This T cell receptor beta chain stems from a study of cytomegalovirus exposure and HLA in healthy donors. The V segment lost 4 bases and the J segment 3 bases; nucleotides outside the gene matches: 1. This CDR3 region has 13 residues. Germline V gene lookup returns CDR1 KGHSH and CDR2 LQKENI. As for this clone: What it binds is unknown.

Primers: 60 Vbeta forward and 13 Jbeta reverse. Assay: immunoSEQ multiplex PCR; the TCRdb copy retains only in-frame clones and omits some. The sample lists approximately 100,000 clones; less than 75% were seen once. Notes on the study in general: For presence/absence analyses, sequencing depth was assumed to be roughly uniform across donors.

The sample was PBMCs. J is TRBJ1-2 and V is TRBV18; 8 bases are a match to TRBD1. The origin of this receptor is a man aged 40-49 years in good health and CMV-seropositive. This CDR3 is CASSLTGDYGYTF. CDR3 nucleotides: TGTGCCAGCTCACTGACAGGGGACTATGGCTACACCTTC.